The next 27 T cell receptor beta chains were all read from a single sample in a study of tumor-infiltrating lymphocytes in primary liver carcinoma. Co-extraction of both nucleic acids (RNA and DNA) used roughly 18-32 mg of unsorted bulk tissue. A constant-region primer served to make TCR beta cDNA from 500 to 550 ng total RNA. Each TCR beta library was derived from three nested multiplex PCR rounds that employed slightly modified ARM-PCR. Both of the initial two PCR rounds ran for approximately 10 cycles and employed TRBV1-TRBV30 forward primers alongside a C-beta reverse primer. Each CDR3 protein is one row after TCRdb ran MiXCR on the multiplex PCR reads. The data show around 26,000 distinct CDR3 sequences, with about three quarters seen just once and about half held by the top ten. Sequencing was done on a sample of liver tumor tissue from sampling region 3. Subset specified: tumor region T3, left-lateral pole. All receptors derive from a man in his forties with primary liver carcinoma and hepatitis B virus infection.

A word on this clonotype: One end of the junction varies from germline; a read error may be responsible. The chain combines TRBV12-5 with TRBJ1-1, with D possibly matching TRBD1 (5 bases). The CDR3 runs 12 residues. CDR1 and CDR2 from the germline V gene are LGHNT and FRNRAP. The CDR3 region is CASALGQGRAFF. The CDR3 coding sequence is TGTGCCAGTGCTTTGGGTCAGGGCCGAGCTTTCTTT.

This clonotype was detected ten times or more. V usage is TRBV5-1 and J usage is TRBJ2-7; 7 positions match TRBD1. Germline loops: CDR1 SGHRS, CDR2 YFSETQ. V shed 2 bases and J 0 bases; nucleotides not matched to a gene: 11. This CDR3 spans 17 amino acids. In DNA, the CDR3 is TGCGCCAGCAGCTTTTCACACGGGACAGTCTTCTCCTACGAGCAGTACTTC. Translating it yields CASSFSHGTVFSYEQYF.

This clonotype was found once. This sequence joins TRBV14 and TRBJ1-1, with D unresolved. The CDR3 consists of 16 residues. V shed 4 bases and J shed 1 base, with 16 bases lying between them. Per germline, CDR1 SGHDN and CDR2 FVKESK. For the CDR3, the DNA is TGTGCCAGCAGCCTAGTTGGCAGAGGAGGGAACACTGAAGCTTTCTTT. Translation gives CASSLVGRGGNTEAFF. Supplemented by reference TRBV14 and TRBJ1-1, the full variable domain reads EAGVTQFPSHSVIEKGQTVTLRCDPISGHDNLYWYRRVMGKEIKFLLHFVKESKQDESGMPNNRFLAERTGGTYSTLKVQPAELEDSGVYFCASSLVGRGGNTEAFFGQGTRLTVV.

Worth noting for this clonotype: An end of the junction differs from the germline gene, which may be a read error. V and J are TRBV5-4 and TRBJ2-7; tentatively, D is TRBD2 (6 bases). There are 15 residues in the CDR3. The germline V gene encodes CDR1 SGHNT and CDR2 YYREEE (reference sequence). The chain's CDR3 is CASSTEGRAYNEQYF. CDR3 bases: TGTGCTAGCAGCACGGAGGGCAGGGCCTACAACGAGCAGTACTTC.

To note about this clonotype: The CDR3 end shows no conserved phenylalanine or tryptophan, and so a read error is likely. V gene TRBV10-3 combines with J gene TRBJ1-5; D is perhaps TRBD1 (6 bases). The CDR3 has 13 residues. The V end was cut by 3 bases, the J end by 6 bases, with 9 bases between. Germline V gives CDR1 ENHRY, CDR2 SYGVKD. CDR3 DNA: TGTGCCATCAGTGAACAGGGAAGTCAGCCCCAGCATTCT. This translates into CAISEQGSQPQHS.

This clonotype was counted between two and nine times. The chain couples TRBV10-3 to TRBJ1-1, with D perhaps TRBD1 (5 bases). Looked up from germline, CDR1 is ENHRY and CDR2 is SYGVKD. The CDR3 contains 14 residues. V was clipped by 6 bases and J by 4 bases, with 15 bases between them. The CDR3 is CAIRTRDGRTEAFF. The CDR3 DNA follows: TGTGCCATCAGAACCCGGGACGGCCGCACTGAAGCTTTCTTT.

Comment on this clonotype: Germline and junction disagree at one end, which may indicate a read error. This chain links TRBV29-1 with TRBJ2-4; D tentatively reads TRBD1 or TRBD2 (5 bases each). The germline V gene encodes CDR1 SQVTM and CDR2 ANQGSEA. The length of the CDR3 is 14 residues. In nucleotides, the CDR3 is TGCAGCATTGAGGGGCAGGGCGTCGTGGGCATTCGGTACTTT. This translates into CSIEGQGVVGIRYF.

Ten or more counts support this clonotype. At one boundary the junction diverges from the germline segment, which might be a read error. CDR3 nucleotide sequence: TGTGCCAGCAGCTCGGGACAGGGAACCTACGAGCAGCACTTC. Its translation is CASSSGQGTYEQHF. V gene TRBV11-2 combines with J gene TRBJ2-7, with TRBD1 matching over 9 bases. CDR1 and CDR2 from the germline V gene are SGHAT and FQNNGV. The CDR3 spans 14 residues.

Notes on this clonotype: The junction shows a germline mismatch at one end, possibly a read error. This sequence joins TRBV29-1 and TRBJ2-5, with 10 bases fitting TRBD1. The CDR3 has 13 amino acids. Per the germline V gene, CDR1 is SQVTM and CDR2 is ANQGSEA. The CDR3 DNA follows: TGCATCGTCCGACAGGGGGCGGGAGAGACTCAGTACTTC. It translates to CIVRQGAGETQYF.

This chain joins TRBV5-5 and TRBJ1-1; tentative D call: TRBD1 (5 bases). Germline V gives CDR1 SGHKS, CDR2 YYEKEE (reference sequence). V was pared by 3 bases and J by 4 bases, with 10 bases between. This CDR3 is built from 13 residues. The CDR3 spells CASSSERGTEAFF. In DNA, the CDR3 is TGTGCCAGCAGCTCAGAGAGGGGCACTGAAGCTTTCTTT.

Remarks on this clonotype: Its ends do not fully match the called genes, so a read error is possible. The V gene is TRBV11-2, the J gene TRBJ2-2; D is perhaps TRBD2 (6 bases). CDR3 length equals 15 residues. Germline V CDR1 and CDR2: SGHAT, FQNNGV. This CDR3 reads CASNIAGSNTGELFF. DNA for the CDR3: TGTGCCAGCAATATTGCGGGATCGAATACCGGGGAGCTGTTTTTT.

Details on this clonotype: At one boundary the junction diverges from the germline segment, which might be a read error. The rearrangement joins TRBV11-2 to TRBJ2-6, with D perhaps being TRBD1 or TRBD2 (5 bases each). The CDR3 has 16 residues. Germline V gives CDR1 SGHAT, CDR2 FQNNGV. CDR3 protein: CASSLDVGARANILTF. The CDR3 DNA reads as TGTGCCAGCAGCTTAGATGTCGGGGCTAGGGCCAACATCCTGACTTTC. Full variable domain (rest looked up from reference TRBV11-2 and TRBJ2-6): EAGVAQSPRYKIIEKRQSVAFWCNPISGHATLYWYQQILGQGPKLLIQFQNNGVVDDSQLPKDRFSAERLKGVDSTLKIQPAKLEDSAVYLCASSLDVGARANILTFGAGSRLTVL.

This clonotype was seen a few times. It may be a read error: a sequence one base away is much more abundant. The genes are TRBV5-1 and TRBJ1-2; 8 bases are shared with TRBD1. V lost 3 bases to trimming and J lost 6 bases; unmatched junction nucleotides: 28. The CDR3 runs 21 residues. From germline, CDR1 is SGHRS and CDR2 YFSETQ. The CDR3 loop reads CASSSPGGQGSSRRALDGYTF. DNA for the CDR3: TGCGCCAGCAGCTCCCCTGGAGGACAGGGATCATCCCGCCGAGCACTCGATGGCTACACCTTC.

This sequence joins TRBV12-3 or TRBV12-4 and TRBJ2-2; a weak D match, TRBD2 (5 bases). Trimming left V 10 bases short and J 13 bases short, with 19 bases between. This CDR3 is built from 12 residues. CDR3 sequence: CANSLRPEGLFF. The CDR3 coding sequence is TGTGCCAACAGCCTCCGTCCCGAGGGGCTGTTTTTT.

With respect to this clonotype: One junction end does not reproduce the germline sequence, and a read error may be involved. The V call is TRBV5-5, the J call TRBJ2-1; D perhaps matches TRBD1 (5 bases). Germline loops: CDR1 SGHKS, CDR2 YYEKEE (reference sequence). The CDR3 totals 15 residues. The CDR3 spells CASNPGHGSYNEQFF. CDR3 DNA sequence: TGTGCCAGCAATCCTGGACATGGTTCCTATAATGAGCAGTTCTTC.

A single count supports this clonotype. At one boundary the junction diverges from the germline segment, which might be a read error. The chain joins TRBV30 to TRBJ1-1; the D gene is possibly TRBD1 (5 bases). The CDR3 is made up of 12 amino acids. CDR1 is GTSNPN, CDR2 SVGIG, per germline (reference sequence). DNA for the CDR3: TGTGCCTTGAGTAGAAGGGGCCCTGAAGCTTTCTTT. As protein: CALSRRGPEAFF.

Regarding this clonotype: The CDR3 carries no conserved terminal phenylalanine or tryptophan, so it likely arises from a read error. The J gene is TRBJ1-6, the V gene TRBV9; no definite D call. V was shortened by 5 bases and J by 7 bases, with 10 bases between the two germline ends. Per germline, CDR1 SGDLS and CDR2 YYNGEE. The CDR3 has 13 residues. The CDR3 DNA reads TGTGCCAGCAGGGTAACGGAAAATTCACCCCTCCACCTT. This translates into CASRVTENSPLHL.

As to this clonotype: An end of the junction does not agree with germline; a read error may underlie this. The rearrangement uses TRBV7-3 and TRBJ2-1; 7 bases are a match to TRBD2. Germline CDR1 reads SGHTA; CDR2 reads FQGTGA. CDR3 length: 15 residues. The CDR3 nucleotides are TGTGCCGGCAGTGAGGGGAGGGGAGGGTACAATGAGCAGTTCTTC. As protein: CAGSEGRGGYNEQFF.

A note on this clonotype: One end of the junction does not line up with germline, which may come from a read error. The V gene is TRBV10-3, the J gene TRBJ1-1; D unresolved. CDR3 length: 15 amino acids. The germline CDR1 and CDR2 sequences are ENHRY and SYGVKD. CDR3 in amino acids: CVISESPEMNTKAFF. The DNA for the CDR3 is TGTGTCATCAGTGAGTCTCCAGAGATGAACACTAAAGCTTTCTTT.

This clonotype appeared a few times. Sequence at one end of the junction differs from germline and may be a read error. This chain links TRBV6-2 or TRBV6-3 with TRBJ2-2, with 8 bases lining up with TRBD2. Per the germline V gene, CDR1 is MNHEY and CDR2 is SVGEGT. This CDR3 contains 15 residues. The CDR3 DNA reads TGTTCGACGGGTAGCGGGAAATCAGGCACCGGGGAACTGTTTTTT. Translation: CSTGSGKSGTGELFF.

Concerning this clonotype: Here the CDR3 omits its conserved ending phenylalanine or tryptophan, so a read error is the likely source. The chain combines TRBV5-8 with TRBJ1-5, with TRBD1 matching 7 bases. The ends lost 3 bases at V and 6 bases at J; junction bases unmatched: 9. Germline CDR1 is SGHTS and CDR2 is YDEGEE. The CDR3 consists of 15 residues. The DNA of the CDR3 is TGTGCCAGCAGCTCCCTTCGAGGGGGCATTCAGCCCCAGCATATT. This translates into CASSSLRGGIQPQHI.

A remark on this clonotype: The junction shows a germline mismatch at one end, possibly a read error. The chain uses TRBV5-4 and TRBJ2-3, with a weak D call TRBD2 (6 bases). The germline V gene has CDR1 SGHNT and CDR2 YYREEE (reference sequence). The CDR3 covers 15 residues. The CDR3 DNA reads TGTACCAGCAGCTATCTAGCGAGAGGGCCCGATACGCAGTATTTT. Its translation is CTSSYLARGPDTQYF.

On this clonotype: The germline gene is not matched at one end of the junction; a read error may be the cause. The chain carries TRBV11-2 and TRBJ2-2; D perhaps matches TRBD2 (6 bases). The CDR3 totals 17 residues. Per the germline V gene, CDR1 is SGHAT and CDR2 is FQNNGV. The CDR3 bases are TGTGTCAGCAGCTTAGTAATAGGAGGGGCGAACGCCGGGGAGCTGTTTTTT. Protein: CVSSLVIGGANAGELFF.

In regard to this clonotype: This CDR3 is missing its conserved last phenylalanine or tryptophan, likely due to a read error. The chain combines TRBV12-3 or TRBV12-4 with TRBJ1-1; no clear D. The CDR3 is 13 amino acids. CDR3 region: CASSSFGFTDAFS. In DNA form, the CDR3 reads TGTGCCAGCAGTTCCTTTGGGTTCACTGACGCTTTCTCT.

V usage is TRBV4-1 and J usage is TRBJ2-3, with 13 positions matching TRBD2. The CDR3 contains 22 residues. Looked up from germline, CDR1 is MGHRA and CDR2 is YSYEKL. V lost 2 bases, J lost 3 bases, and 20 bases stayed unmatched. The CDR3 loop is CASSQPPLTSGRWEVRTDTQYF. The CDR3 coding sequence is TGCGCCAGCAGCCAACCCCCACTGACTAGCGGGAGGTGGGAGGTCAGGACAGATACGCAGTATTTT.

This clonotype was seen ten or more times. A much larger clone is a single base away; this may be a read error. The CDR3 spells CVSSPGTGVTGELFF. The CDR3 DNA reads TGTGTCAGCAGTCCCGGGACAGGGGTCACCGGGGAGCTGTTTTTT. The J gene is TRBJ2-2, the V gene TRBV5-6, with 10 bases that match TRBD1. The CDR3 length is 15 residues. CDR1 SGHDT and CDR2 YYEEEE come from the germline V gene.

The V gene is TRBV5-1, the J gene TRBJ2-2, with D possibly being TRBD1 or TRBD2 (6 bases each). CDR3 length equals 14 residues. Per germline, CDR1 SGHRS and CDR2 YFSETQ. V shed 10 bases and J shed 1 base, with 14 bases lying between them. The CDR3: CAGKRGENTGELFF. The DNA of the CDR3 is TGCGCCGGTAAGAGGGGGGAGAACACCGGGGAGCTGTTTTTT.